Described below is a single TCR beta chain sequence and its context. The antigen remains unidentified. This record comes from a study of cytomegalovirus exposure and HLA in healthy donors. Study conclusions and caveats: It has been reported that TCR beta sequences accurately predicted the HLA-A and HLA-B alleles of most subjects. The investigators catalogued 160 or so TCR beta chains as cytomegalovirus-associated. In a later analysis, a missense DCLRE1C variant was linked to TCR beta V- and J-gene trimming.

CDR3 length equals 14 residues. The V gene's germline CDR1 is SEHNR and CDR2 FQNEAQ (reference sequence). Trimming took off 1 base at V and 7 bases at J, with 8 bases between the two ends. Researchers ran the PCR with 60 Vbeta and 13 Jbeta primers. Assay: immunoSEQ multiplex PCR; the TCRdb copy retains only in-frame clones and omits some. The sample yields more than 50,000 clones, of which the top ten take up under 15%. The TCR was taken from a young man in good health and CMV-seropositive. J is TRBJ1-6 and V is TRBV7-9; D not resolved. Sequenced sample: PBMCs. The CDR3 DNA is TGTGCCAGCAGCTTAGAACAGATCAATTCACCCCTCCACTTT. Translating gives CASSLEQINSPLHF.